A selection of T cell receptor beta chains follows, all from one sample in a study of siplizumab effects on memory and regulatory T cells. Clones were read by immunoSEQ multiplex PCR, and TCRdb kept only the in-frame ones, dropping some. The top ten hold less than 0.035% of the sample, which has 90,000 to 95,000 clones, 96% seen once. The specimen sequenced was naive CD4+ T cells sorted from blood. These receptors were taken from a human donor in good health. Both conserved end residues are part of each CDR3. The D gene is left open where the match is weak. Clone size is shown for a subset of rows, as once, few, many or a class of expanded clone.

TRBJ2-7 | . | once | TRBV7-2 | TGTGCCAGCAGCTTGTATCAGGGCTCCTACGAGCAGTACTTC | CASSLYQGSYEQYF
TRBJ1-4 | TRBD1 | . | TRBV30 | TGTGCCTGGAGTGCCGGACAGGACCTAACTAATGAAAAACTGTTTTTT | CAWSAGQDLTNEKLFF
TRBJ1-2 | . | once | TRBV5-1 | TGCGCCAGTGCGAGCGGCGGAACCGACTATGGCTACACCTTC | CASASGGTDYGYTF
TRBJ1-5 | . | . | TRBV6-5 | TGTGCCAGCGGCACCCCGGGAGGTCAGCCCCAGCATTTT | CASGTPGGQPQHF
TRBJ2-7 | TRBD1 | . | TRBV5-8 | TGTGCCAGCAGCACCCGGACAGGGCTCAGGAACGAGCAGTACTTC | CASSTRTGLRNEQYF
TRBJ1-2 | . | . | TRBV14 | TGTGCCAGCAGCCGTTATGGACAGCCCTATGGCTACACCTTC | CASSRYGQPYGYTF
TRBJ1-5 | . | . | TRBV5-1 | TGCGCCAGCAGCCAAGGACAGAATCAGCCCCAGCATTTT | CASSQGQNQPQHF
TRBJ1-3 | . | . | TRBV15 | TGTGCCACCAGCAGAGGTCGAAGCTCTTTATCTGGAAACACCATATATTTT | CATSRGRSSLSGNTIYF
TRBJ1-1 | . | few | TRBV30 | TGTGCCTGCCTAAGGGAGGGAGAGACTGAAGCTTTCTTT | CACLREGETEAFF
TRBJ1-3 | . | . | TRBV11-2 | TGTGCCAGCAGCTTAAAAAACACAGAAGGACGGTCCTCTGGAAACACCATATATTTT | CASSLKNTEGRSSGNTIYF
TRBJ1-2 | . | . | TRBV23-1 | TGCGCCAGCATCCCGGGGGTAGTAAACTATGGCTACACCTTC | CASIPGVVNYGYTF
TRBJ1-6 | TRBD1 | . | TRBV5-1 | TGCGCCAGCAGCTTGGTAGTCGGGACAGGGAATTCACCCCTCCACTTT | CASSLVVGTGNSPLHF
TRBJ2-6 | TRBD1 | . | TRBV2 | TGTGCCAGCAGGCTAACAGGGGCTGGGGCCAACGTCCTGACTTTC | CASRLTGAGANVLTF
TRBJ1-2 | . | once | TRBV6-4 | TGTGCCAGCAGTGACTCCGGGGGGATCTACACCTTC | CASSDSGGIYTF
TRBJ2-5 | . | . | TRBV5-6 | TGTGCCAGCAGCTTGCGGGGGCCCTACCAAGAGACCCAGTACTTC | CASSLRGPYQETQYF
TRBJ2-6 | . | . | TRBV2 | TGTGCCAGCAGTTTTAATCCGATACAAAGTCGGGCCAACGTCCTGACTTTC | CASSFNPIQSRANVLTF
TRBJ2-1 | TRBD1 | . | TRBV5-1 | TGCGCCAGCAGCGGGTTGACAGGGGGCTCCCACCGCGGAGAAATGTTCTTC | CASSGLTGGSHRGEMFF
TRBJ2-7 | TRBD2 | . | TRBV19 | TGTGCCAGTAGTCCGCCTCGGACTAGCTCCTACGAGCAGTACTTC | CASSPPRTSSYEQYF
TRBJ1-4 | . | once | TRBV5-1 | TGCGCCAGCAGCTTGCCGGACACGGCCCGAAATGAAAAACTGTTTTTT | CASSLPDTARNEKLFF
TRBJ2-5 | . | . | TRBV7-2 | TGTGCCAGCAGCTTAGGAGGCCTCCTAGCCGGCCAGTACTTC | CASSLGGLLAGQYF
TRBJ2-2 | TRBD2 | . | TRBV10-3 | TGTGCCATCTTACGTCCAGCGGGGGGGCCCGGGGAGCTGTTTTTT | CAILRPAGGPGELFF
TRBJ2-7 | . | . | TRBV18 | TGTGCCAGCTCACTGAGGACCGTCACCTACGAGCAGTACTTC | CASSLRTVTYEQYF
TRBJ1-1 | . | . | TRBV12-5 | TGTGCTAGTGGTTTGGGAGGGGGGACTGAAGCTTTCTTT | CASGLGGGTEAFF